The 13 T cell receptor beta chains listed next were all sequenced from one sample in a study of blood T cell repertoires in COVID-19. TCRdb's table, derived via immunoSEQ multiplex PCR, lists solely in-frame clones and lacks some. The data contain 170,000 or so clones, 80% to 85% of them singletons. The sample taken for sequencing was peripheral blood. These receptors were collected from a woman aged 60 to 75 with acute or convalescent COVID-19.

This clone was seen once. This chain uses TRBV7-2 with TRBJ1-4; D might be TRBD1 (5 bases). Per the germline V gene, CDR1 is SGHTA and CDR2 is FQGNSA. The CDR3 runs to 16 residues. V was cut by 5 bases and J by 6 bases, with 19 bases left in between. The DNA of the CDR3 is TGTGCCAGCAGCACCCAAACAGGCGTGCATGATGAAAAACTGTTTTTT. This sequence encodes CASSTQTGVHDEKLFF.

This rearrangement joins TRBV4-3 to TRBJ1-4; D may be TRBD1 (5 bases). Trimming removed 1 base from V and 0 bases from J, with 6 bases in between. The CDR3 has 15 residues. The germline gives CDR1 LGHNA, CDR2 YSLEER. The CDR3 is CASSQGGATNEKLFF. CDR3 nucleotides: TGCGCCAGCAGCCAAGGGGGCGCAACTAATGAAAAACTGTTTTTT.

The chain links TRBV27 to TRBJ1-6; possibly TRBD1 for D (6 bases). This CDR3 comprises 15 residues. The germline V gene has CDR1 MNHEY and CDR2 SMNVEV (reference sequence). V was shortened by 2 bases and J by 6 bases, with 11 bases between the two germline ends. CDR3 DNA sequence: TGTGCCAGCAGTTTACTGGCAGGGGTTAATTCACCCCTCCACTTT. Translation gives CASSLLAGVNSPLHF.

J is TRBJ2-3 and V is TRBV7-2; the D is unclear. Germline V gene lookup returns CDR1 SGHTA and CDR2 FQGNSA. The CDR3 consists of 14 residues. V lost 0 bases and J lost 6, with 10 bases in between. Written as DNA, the CDR3 is TGTGCCAGCAGCTTAGCTAGAAGCCTGGATACGCAGTATTTT. Translating gives CASSLARSLDTQYF.

This clone occurred once. This chain joins TRBV5-1 and TRBJ1-1, with 12 nucleotides matching TRBD1. With V trimmed by 4 bases and J by 4 bases, 11 bases remained unmatched. The length of the CDR3 is 17 residues. Looked up from germline, CDR1 is SGHRS and CDR2 is YFSETQ. CDR3 nucleotides: TGCGCCAGCAGCACCGAGGTGCTGGGACAGGGGGCCACTGAAGCTTTCTTT. This sequence encodes CASSTEVLGQGATEAFF. Variable domain in full (rest from reference TRBV5-1 and TRBJ1-1): KAGVTQTPRYLIKTRGQQVTLSCSPISGHRSVSWYQQTPGQGLQFLFEYFSETQRNKGNFPGRFSGRQFSNSRSEMNVSTLELGDSALYLCASSTEVLGQGATEAFFGQGTRLTVV.

CDR3 nucleotides: TGTGCCAGCAGCTCAATCCCGACTAGCGGGGGGAAAGAGACCCAGTACTTC. Its translation: CASSSIPTSGGKETQYF. This chain uses TRBV7-2 with TRBJ2-5; 13 bases fit TRBD2. V gave up 4 bases and J gave up 3 bases; unmatched junction bases: 8. Germline values: CDR1 SGHTA, CDR2 FQGNSA. The CDR3 length is 17 residues.

The chain couples TRBV27 to TRBJ1-6, with 11 bases matching TRBD1. The CDR3 loop spans 22 amino acids. Germline V gene lookup returns CDR1 MNHEY and CDR2 SMNVEV (reference sequence). Unmatched junction bases numbered 16, after V lost 2 bases and J lost 1 base. CDR3 residues: CASSLNRRGTGGDRSYNSPLHF. The CDR3 DNA is TGTGCCAGCAGTTTAAATCGTCGCGGGACAGGGGGGGATAGGTCCTATAATTCACCCCTCCACTTT.

The chain has TRBV7-4 and TRBJ2-7, with 10 bases aligning to TRBD1. V was clipped by 2 bases and J by 2 bases; unmatched bases: 12. The CDR3 is made up of 18 amino acids. The V gene's germline CDR1 is SGHVT and CDR2 SQSDAQ. CDR3 in DNA: TGTGCCAGCAGCTTAAAATTAGGGGGACAGGGGAAAACCTACGAGCAGTACTTC. Amino acids: CASSLKLGGQGKTYEQYF.

This chain links TRBV12-3 or TRBV12-4 with TRBJ1-1; D gene unclear. The length of the CDR3 is 12 residues. The germline V and J ends were trimmed by 1 base and 11 bases, with 11 bases remaining between them. The CDR3 protein is CASSLGSLRAFF. The CDR3 nucleotides read TGTGCCAGCAGTTTAGGGAGCCTGAGGGCTTTCTTT.

The rearrangement joins TRBV3-1 (or the pseudogene TRBV3-2) to TRBJ2-3; 10 bases are shared with TRBD2. Germline V gives CDR1 LGHDT, CDR2 YNNKEL (reference sequence). This CDR3 is 16 amino acids long. V shed 2 bases and J 4 bases; nucleotides not matched to a gene: 6. The CDR3 region has the DNA TGTGCCAGCAGCCAAAACCCTAGCGGGGGTTCAGATACGCAGTATTTT. Amino acids: CASSQNPSGGSDTQYF.

The chain recombines TRBV5-1 with TRBJ1-2; possible D gene TRBD1, 5 bases. The CDR3 has 14 residues. CDR1 is SGHRS, CDR2 YFSETQ, per germline. Trimming removed 0 bases at V and 7 bases at J, with 13 bases between. CDR3 coding DNA: TGCGCCAGCAGCTTGGCGGGGGGAACGGTTGGCTACACCTTC. It yields the protein CASSLAGGTVGYTF.

V usage is TRBV28 and J usage is TRBJ1-4; TRBD1 matches at 8 bases. The CDR3 totals 13 residues. The J segment lost 8 bases and the V segment lost 6 bases, leaving 5 bases of the junction unmatched. Germline V gives CDR1 MDHEN, CDR2 SYDVKM. The CDR3 sequence is CASRPRDREKLFF. DNA for the CDR3: TGTGCCAGCAGACCGAGGGACAGGGAAAAACTGTTTTTT.

This chain uses TRBV21-1 with TRBJ2-1; TRBD2 is the table's D call and was not checked against the DNA. TRBV21-1 represents a pseudogene. The CDR3 extends over 17 amino acids. This CDR3 is CASSKAPVGSDYNEQFF. In DNA, the CDR3 is TGTGCCAGCAGCAAAGCCCCCGTTGGTAGCGATTACAATGAGCAGTTCTTC.